Here is one T cell receptor (beta chain) with its context. The target antigen is unknown. Using the 5' RACE reads, TCRdb records one entry per CDR3 protein without DNA. The sample holds fewer than 550,000 distinct CDR3 sequences. The sample comes from a study of monozygotic twins with inflammatory bowel disease. General study results and limits: Healthy co-twins exceeded IBD patients in TCRbeta diversity as measured by inverse Simpson.

CDR1 is ENHRY and CDR2 is SYGVKD in the germline V gene. The CDR3 runs to 12 residues. The receptor was isolated from a human donor with ulcerative colitis or Crohn's disease, or a healthy co-twin of an affected twin (not recorded which). The sequencing input was blood. This chain uses TRBV10-3 with TRBJ2-1; TCRdb names TRBD1, which stays unverified in the absence of DNA. The chain's CDR3 is CAISVQGNEQFF.